The 16 T cell receptor beta chains below all came from one sample that was sequenced in a study of Graves' ophthalmopathy and Graves' hyperthyroidism. RNA transcripts yielded amplified TCR beta CDR3 regions. Amplification began with first-round RT-PCR using HTBI primers, then second-round multiplex PCR was performed. MiXCR, run by TCRdb on the multiplex PCR reads, gives a single entry per CDR3 protein. Of 600,000 to 650,000 distinct CDR3 sequences listed, about a fifth were seen once; the top ten hold more than 5.5%. Sequenced sample: peripheral blood. The source is a young woman with stable Graves' hyperthyroidism. Some clones in this sample may be carry-over from other donors' samples.

This clonotype was found a few times. The V and J genes are TRBV7-3 and TRBJ2-4; 10 nucleotides match TRBD1. There are 18 residues in the CDR3. The germline V gene has CDR1 SGHTA and CDR2 FQGTGA. After removal of 5 bases from V and 0 bases from J, the junction contained 10 bases not matched to a gene. This CDR3 reads CASSPGTGDLLAKNIQYF. DNA of the CDR3: TGTGCCAGCAGCCCTGGGACAGGGGACTTACTAGCCAAAAACATTCAGTACTTC.

This clonotype was detected many times. This chain connects TRBV2 to TRBJ2-2; unclear D gene. This CDR3 region has 13 residues. Trimming took 7 bases from V and 2 from J, leaving 8 bases between them. CDR1 is SNHLY and CDR2 is FYNNEI in the germline V gene. The CDR3 region is CASIFENTGELFF. The CDR3 DNA follows: TGTGCCAGCATCTTCGAAAACACCGGGGAGCTGTTTTTT.

This clonotype appeared a few times. A junction boundary mismatches the germline segment, possibly from a read error. This chain joins TRBV30 and TRBJ2-4, with D perhaps matching TRBD2 (5 bases). The germline CDR1 and CDR2 sequences are GTSNPN and SVGIG (reference sequence). The CDR3 is 15 residues long. The CDR3 loop reads CAWRSTRSRGNIKYF. The DNA of the CDR3 is TGTGCCTGGAGATCGACGCGTTCCCGGGGAAACATTAAGTACTTC.

The genes are TRBV20-1 and TRBJ1-6; TRBD1 agrees at 8 bases. This CDR3 spans 15 amino acids. Looked up from germline, CDR1 is DFQATT and CDR2 is SNEGSKA (reference sequence). V was clipped by 6 bases and J by 9 bases; unmatched bases: 13. CDR3 nucleotides: TGCAGTGCCAACCCCAGGGGGCAGGGTAGTTCACCCCTCCACTTT. It codes for CSANPRGQGSSPLHF.

This clonotype has ten or more counts. The V and J genes are TRBV6-5 and TRBJ2-5; the D gene is possibly TRBD2 (6 bases). Trimming stripped 6 bases from V and 5 bases from J, with 13 bases between. The CDR3 extends over 13 amino acids. Germline V gene lookup returns CDR1 MNHEY and CDR2 SVGAGI. CDR3 in amino acids: CASRTIRGETQYF. Written as DNA, the CDR3 is TGTGCCAGCAGAACTATCCGGGGGGAGACCCAGTACTTC.

This clonotype occurred many times. This chain links TRBV12-3 or TRBV12-4 with TRBJ1-1; D is unclear. Trimming cost V 1 base and J 4 bases, with 10 bases left between them. There are 14 residues in the CDR3. The CDR3 DNA reads as TGTGCCAGCAGTTTAGACCTCCCAGGCACTGAAGCTTTCTTT. Its translation is CASSLDLPGTEAFF.

The rearrangement links TRBV30 to TRBJ1-1; D is unclear. This CDR3 is 12 amino acids long. With 0 bases removed from V and 8 bases from J, the gap between germline ends came to 10 bases. Germline CDR1 GTSNPN, CDR2 SVGIG (reference sequence). CDR3 coding DNA: TGTGCCTGGAGTGTAGTCAGCACCGAAGCTTTCTTT. Its protein is CAWSVVSTEAFF. Drawing the rest from reference TRBV30 and TRBJ1-1, the complete variable domain is SQTIHQWPATLVQPVGSPLSLECTVEGTSNPNLYWYRQAAGRGLQLLFYSVGIGQISSEVPQNLSASRPQDRQFILSSKKLLLSDSGFYLCAWSVVSTEAFFGQGTRLTVV.

This clonotype was recorded at least ten times. The chain recombines TRBV6-1 with TRBJ1-6; 8 bases match TRBD1. CDR1 is MNHNS, CDR2 SASEGT, per germline. J lost 7 bases, V lost 6 bases, and 8 bases had no gene match. This CDR3 has 15 amino acids. The CDR3 DNA reads as TGTGCCAGCAGGGGGGCGGACAGGGTGAATTCACCCCTCCACTTT. Protein product: CASRGADRVNSPLHF.

This clonotype was detected ten times or more. The chain links TRBV9 to TRBJ1-6; possibly TRBD1 for D (5 bases). Trimming left V 1 base short and J 8 bases short, with 13 bases between. In germline, CDR1 is SGDLS, CDR2 YYNGEE. There are 15 residues in the CDR3. The CDR3 sequence is CASSVQGDPDSPLHF. CDR3 coding DNA: TGTGCCAGCAGCGTACAGGGAGACCCAGATTCACCCCTCCACTTT.

The chain is built from TRBV6-1 and TRBJ1-3; maybe TRBD1 (5 bases). This CDR3 region has 16 residues. CDR1 and CDR2 (germline): MNHNS, SASEGT. V was pared by 2 bases and J by 2 bases, with 13 bases between. CDR3: CASSEPGYGAGNTIYF. CDR3 DNA: TGTGCCAGCAGTGAACCAGGGTACGGCGCTGGAAACACCATATATTTT.

This clonotype has just a few counts. The rearrangement links TRBV6-5 to TRBJ1-3, with TRBD1 identical over 7 bases. Germline V gene lookup returns CDR1 MNHEY and CDR2 SVGAGI. The CDR3 is made up of 14 amino acids. The V segment lost 2 bases and the J segment 6 bases; nucleotides outside the gene matches: 4. The CDR3 spells CASSYNRGENTIYF. The CDR3 coding sequence is TGTGCCAGCAGTTACAACAGGGGTGAAAACACCATATATTTT.

The chain has TRBV30 and TRBJ2-7, with unresolved D. Trimming pared 3 bases from V and 0 bases from J, leaving 9 bases between. The CDR3 is made up of 13 amino acids. CDR1 is GTSNPN and CDR2 is SVGIG in the germline V gene (reference sequence). The DNA for the CDR3 is TGTGCCTGGAGAGCTCTTAGCTCCTACGAGCAGTACTTC. Encoded protein: CAWRALSSYEQYF.

This clonotype was picked up many times. This rearrangement joins TRBV20-1 to TRBJ1-2, with D unclear. The V gene lost 3 bases and the J gene lost 8 bases, with 16 bases spanning the gap. Germline-derived CDR1 and CDR2 are DFQATT and SNEGSKA (reference sequence). This CDR3 region has 13 residues. The CDR3, as DNA: TGCAGTGCTAGGCCAGACCGGCTTACAGGCTACACCTTC. It yields the protein CSARPDRLTGYTF.

V is TRBV18 and J is TRBJ2-5; 10 positions agree with TRBD1. Losses at the gene ends were 1 base for V and 5 bases for J; bases not matched to a gene: 10. Germline CDR1 reads KGHSH; CDR2 reads LQKENI. The CDR3 consists of 17 residues. This CDR3 is CASSPLAAGTGVETQYF. The CDR3, as DNA: TGTGCCAGCTCACCACTTGCCGCCGGGACAGGGGTGGAGACCCAGTACTTC.

There are many counts of this clonotype. The V gene is TRBV29-1, the J gene TRBJ2-5; maybe TRBD1 (6 bases). Germline V gene lookup returns CDR1 SQVTM and CDR2 ANQGSEA. V was cut by 4 bases and J by 4 bases, with 13 bases left in between. This CDR3 comprises 13 residues. The CDR3 sequence is CSVGDTERETQYF. In DNA form, the CDR3 reads TGCAGCGTTGGGGACACGGAGCGAGAGACCCAGTACTTC.

This clonotype was counted a few times. This chain uses TRBV24-1 with TRBJ2-7; 7 bases are shared with TRBD2. From germline, CDR1 is KGHDR and CDR2 SFDVKD. CDR3 length equals 15 residues. V was clipped by 3 bases and J by 0 bases; unmatched bases: 4. CDR3 sequence (DNA): TGTGCCACCAGTGATGTAAGCGGGACCTCCTACGAGCAGTACTTC. Its protein is CATSDVSGTSYEQYF.